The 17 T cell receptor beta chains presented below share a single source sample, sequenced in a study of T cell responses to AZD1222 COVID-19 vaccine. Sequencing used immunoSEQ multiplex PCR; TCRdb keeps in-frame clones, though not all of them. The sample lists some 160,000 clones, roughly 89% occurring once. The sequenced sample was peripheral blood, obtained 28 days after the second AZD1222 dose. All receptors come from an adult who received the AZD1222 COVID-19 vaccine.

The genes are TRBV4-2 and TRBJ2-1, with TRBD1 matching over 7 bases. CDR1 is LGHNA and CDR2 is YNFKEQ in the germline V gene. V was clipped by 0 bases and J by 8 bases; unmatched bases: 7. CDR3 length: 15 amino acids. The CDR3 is CASSQDRTGLDEQFF. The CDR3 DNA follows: TGTGCCAGCAGCCAAGATCGGACAGGTCTCGATGAGCAGTTCTTC.

This CDR3 reads CASSARRLAAQETQYF. The DNA for the CDR3 is TGTGCCAGCAGTGCTAGGAGACTAGCAGCCCAAGAGACCCAGTACTTC. The J gene is TRBJ2-5, the V gene TRBV6-1; TRBD2 agrees at 7 bases. The CDR3 loop spans 16 amino acids. The germline V gene encodes CDR1 MNHNS and CDR2 SASEGT. Trimming cost V 4 bases and J 1 base; bases outside gene matches: 9.

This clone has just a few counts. CDR3 DNA sequence: TGTGCCAGCAGCGCCACTAGCGGGGGGTACGAGCAGTACTTC. It specifies CASSATSGGYEQYF. The chain couples TRBV7-9 to TRBJ2-7; 12 bases are shared with TRBD2. This CDR3 comprises 14 residues. V shed 5 bases, J shed 4 bases, and the junction held 3 bases outside the gene matches. Per germline, CDR1 SEHNR and CDR2 FQNEAQ (reference sequence). Full variable domain (remainder filled in from reference TRBV7-9 and TRBJ2-7): DTGVSQNPRHKITKRGQNVTFRCDPISEHNRLYWYRQTLGQGPEFLTYFQNEAQLEKSRLLSDRFSAERPKGSFSTLEIQRTEQGDSAMYLCASSATSGGYEQYFGPGTRLTVT.

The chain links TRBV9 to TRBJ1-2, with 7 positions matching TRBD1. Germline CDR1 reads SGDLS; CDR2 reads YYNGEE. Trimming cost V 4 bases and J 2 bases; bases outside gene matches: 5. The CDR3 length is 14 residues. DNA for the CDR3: TGTGCCAGCAGCACCGGACAGGTCAACTATGGCTACACCTTC. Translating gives CASSTGQVNYGYTF.

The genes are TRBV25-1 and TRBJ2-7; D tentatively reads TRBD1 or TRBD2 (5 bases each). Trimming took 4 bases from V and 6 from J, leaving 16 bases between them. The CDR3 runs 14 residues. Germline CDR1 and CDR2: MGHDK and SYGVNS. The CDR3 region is CASSVTGPPGEQYF. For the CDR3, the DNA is TGTGCCAGCAGTGTGACGGGACCCCCCGGCGAGCAGTACTTC.

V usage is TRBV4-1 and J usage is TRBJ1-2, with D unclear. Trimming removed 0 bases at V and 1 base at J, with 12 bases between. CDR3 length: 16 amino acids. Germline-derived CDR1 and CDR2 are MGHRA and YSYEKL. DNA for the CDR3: TGCGCCAGCAGCCAAGATCCTGGGTCAATTAACTATGGCTACACCTTC. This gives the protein CASSQDPGSINYGYTF.

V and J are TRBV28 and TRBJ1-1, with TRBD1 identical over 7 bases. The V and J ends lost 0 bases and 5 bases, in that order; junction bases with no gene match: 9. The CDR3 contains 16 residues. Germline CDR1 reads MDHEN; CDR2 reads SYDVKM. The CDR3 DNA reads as TGTGCCAGCAGTTTATGGCAGGGGGTCGAAGGAACTGAAGCTTTCTTT. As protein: CASSLWQGVEGTEAFF.

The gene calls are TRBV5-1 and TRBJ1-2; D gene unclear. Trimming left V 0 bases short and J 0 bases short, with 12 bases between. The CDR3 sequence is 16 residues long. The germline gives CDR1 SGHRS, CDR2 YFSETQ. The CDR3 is CASSLEGWGTNYGYTF. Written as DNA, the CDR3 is TGCGCCAGCAGCTTGGAGGGTTGGGGAACTAACTATGGCTACACCTTC.

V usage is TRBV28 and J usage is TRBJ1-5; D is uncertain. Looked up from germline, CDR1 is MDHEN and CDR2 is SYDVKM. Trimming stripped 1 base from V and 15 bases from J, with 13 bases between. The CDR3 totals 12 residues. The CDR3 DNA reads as TGTGCCAGCAGTTTATATGGCGCGCTTGGGCATTTT. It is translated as CASSLYGALGHF.

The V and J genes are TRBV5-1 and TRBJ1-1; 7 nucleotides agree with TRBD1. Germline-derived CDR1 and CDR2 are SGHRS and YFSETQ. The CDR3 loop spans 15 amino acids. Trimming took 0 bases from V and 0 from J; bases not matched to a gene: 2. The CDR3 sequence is CASSLEGGVNTEAFF. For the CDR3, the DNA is TGCGCCAGCAGCTTGGAAGGGGGCGTGAACACTGAAGCTTTCTTT. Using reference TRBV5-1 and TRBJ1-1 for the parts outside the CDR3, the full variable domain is KAGVTQTPRYLIKTRGQQVTLSCSPISGHRSVSWYQQTPGQGLQFLFEYFSETQRNKGNFPGRFSGRQFSNSRSEMNVSTLELGDSALYLCASSLEGGVNTEAFFGQGTRLTVV.

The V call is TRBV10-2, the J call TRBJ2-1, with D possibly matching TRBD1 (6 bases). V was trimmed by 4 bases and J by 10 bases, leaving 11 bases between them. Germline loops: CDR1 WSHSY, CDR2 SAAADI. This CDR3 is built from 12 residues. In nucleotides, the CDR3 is TGCGCCAGCAGTGGACTCGGACAGGAGCAGTTCTTC. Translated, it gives CASSGLGQEQFF.

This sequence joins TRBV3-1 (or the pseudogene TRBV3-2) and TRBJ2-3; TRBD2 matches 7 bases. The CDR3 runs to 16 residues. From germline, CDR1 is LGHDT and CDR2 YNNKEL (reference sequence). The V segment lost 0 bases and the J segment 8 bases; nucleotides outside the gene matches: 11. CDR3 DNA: TGTGCCAGCAGCCAAGAGGGGAGGACTAGGCGGGGTACGCAGTATTTT. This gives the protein CASSQEGRTRRGTQYF.

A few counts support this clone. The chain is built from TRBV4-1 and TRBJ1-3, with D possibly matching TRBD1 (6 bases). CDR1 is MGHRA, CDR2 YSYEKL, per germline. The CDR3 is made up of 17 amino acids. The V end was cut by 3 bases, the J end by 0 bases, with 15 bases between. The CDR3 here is CASSQRPTGISGNTIYF. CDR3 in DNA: TGCGCCAGCAGCCAGAGACCCACAGGGATCTCTGGAAACACCATATATTTT.

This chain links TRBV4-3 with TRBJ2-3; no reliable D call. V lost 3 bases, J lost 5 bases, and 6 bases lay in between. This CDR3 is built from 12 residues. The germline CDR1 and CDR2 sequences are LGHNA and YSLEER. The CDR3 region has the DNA TGCGCCAGCAGCCATCAAGAAGATACGCAGTATTTT. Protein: CASSHQEDTQYF.

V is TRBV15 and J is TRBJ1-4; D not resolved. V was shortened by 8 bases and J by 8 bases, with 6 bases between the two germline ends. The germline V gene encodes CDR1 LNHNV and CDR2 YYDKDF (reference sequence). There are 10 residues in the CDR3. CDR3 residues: CATSAEKLFF. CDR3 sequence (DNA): TGTGCCACCTCAGCGGAAAAACTGTTTTTT.

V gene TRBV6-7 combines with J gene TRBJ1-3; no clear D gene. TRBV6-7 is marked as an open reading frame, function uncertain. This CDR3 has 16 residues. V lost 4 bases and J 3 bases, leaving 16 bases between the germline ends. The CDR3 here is CASSSCPRRDGNTIYF. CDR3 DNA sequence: TGTGCCAGCAGTTCCTGCCCCAGGCGGGATGGAAACACCATATATTTT.

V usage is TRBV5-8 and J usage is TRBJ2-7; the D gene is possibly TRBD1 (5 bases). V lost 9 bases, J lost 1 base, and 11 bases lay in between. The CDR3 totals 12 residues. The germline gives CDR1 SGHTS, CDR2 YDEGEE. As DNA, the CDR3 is TGTGCCACCAACAGGTTGTCCTACGAGCAGTACTTC. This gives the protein CATNRLSYEQYF.